The present T cell receptor beta chain was sequenced within a study of T cell repertoires in cytomegalovirus infection. In the study overall: The public TCR beta signatures pointed to both CMV infection and matching HLA type. Whole-study results and caveats: CMV-specific TCR beta clonotypes restricted by HLA-C were the ones dominating the ex vivo response. The cumulative frequency of public TCR beta families identified carriers of CMV plus the relevant HLA.

In germline, CDR1 is MDHEN, CDR2 SYDVKM. The CDR3 has 15 residues. TCRdb re-called the reads through MiXCR, storing one row per CDR3 protein. This table holds approximately 910,000 distinct CDR3 sequences, 31% found once. Turning to this clonotype: Its antigen is undetermined.

This TCR was sampled from a human donor in good health (CMV status not recorded). Some clones in this sample may be carry-over from other donors' samples. Specimen: cultured CD8+ T cells from PBMCs, collected from culture after CMV antigen stimulation. V is TRBV28 and J is TRBJ2-3; D not resolved. The CDR3: CALSPRITSTDTQYF. For the CDR3, the DNA is TGTGCTCTAAGCCCCCGGATTACTAGCACAGATACGCAGTATTTT.